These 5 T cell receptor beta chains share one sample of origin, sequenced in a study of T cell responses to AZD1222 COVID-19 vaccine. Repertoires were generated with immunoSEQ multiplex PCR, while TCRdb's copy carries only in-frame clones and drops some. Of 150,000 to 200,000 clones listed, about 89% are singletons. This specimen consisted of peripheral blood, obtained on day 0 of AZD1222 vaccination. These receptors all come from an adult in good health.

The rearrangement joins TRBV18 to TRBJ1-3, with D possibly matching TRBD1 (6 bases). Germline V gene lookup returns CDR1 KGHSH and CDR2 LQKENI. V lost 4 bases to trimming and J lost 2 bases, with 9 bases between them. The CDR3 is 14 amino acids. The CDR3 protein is CASSQQGPGNTIYF. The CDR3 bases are TGTGCCAGCTCACAACAGGGCCCTGGAAACACCATATATTTT.

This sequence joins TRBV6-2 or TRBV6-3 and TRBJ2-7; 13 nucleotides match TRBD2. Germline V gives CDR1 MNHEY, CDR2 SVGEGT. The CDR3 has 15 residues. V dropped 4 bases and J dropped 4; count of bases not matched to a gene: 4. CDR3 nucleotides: TGTGCCAGCAGTTCCACGACTAGCGGGAGGTACGAGCAGTACTTC. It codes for CASSSTTSGRYEQYF.

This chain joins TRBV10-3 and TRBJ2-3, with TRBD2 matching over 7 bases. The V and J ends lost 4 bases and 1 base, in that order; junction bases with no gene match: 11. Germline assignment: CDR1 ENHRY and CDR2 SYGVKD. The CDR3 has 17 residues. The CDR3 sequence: CAISGPGGPKRTDTQYF. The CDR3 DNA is TGTGCCATCAGTGGTCCGGGGGGACCCAAGCGCACAGATACGCAGTATTTT.

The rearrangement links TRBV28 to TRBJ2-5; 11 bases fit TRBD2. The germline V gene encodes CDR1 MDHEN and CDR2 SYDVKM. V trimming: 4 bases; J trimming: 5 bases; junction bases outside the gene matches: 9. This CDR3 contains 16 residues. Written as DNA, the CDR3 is TGTGCCAGCAGTTCCACAGGGACTAGCGGAAAGGAGACCCAGTACTTC. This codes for CASSSTGTSGKETQYF.

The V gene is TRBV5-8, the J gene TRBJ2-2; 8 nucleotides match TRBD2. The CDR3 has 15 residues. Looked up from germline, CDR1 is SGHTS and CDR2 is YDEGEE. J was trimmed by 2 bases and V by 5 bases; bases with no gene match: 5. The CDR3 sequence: CASRFSGTNTGELFF. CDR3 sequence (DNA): TGTGCCAGCAGATTTAGCGGGACCAACACCGGGGAGCTGTTTTTT.